Shown below are 28 T cell receptor beta chains from a single sample sequenced in a study of blood T cell repertoires in COVID-19. The assay was immunoSEQ multiplex PCR, and TCRdb's table has in-frame clones only and misses some. Here the sample spans some 90,000 clones, less than 85% being singletons. Source material: peripheral blood. The receptor set was obtained from a human donor in a cohort sampled during active COVID-19.

CDR3 bases: TGTGCCATCAACAACAGGGGGCAAACAGATACGCAGTATTTT. Amino acids: CAINNRGQTDTQYF. The chain uses TRBV10-3 and TRBJ2-3, with TRBD1 matching over 9 bases. The ends lost 7 bases at V and 3 bases at J; junction bases unmatched: 5. Germline loops: CDR1 ENHRY, CDR2 SYGVKD. This CDR3 is built from 14 residues.

The gene calls are TRBV28 and TRBJ1-1; 12 positions agree with TRBD1. Germline CDR1 and CDR2: MDHEN and SYDVKM. Trimming at V came to 6 bases and at J to 3 bases, leaving 11 bases not matched to a gene. This CDR3 contains 17 residues. The CDR3 spells CASRLTRDRGRDTEAFF. CDR3 nucleotide sequence: TGTGCCAGCAGATTGACCCGGGACAGGGGGCGTGACACTGAAGCTTTCTTT.

In its sample, this clone was seen a few times. The chain couples TRBV5-4 to TRBJ1-4; 8 nucleotides line up with TRBD1. CDR3 length equals 14 residues. After removal of 4 bases from V and 7 bases from J, the junction contained 6 bases not matched to a gene. Germline lookup yields CDR1 SGHNT and CDR2 YYREEE (reference sequence). The CDR3 reads CASSQDRASEKLFF. CDR3 nucleotide sequence: TGTGCCAGCAGCCAGGACAGGGCCAGTGAAAAACTGTTTTTT.

This chain links TRBV3-1 (or the pseudogene TRBV3-2) with TRBJ2-3, with 8 bases lining up with TRBD2. The CDR3 length is 15 residues. The V gene's germline CDR1 is LGHDT and CDR2 YNNKEL (reference sequence). V lost 1 base, J lost 5 bases, and 5 bases stayed unmatched. CDR3 in DNA: TGTGCCAGCAGCCAAGGGCCAGCGGGGGAAGATACGCAGTATTTT. Amino acids: CASSQGPAGEDTQYF.

This clone has only one observation. V and J are TRBV13 and TRBJ2-5; D may be TRBD2 (5 bases). The V and J ends lost 10 bases and 3 bases respectively, with 21 bases between them. The germline V gene encodes CDR1 PRHDT and CDR2 FYEKMQ (reference sequence). This CDR3 region has 15 residues. Here the CDR3 DNA reads TGTGCCACCCTATCCCGGGGTATACAAGAAGAGACCCAGTACTTC. It translates to CATLSRGIQEETQYF.

This chain connects TRBV3-1 (or the pseudogene TRBV3-2) to TRBJ2-5, with D perhaps TRBD1 (5 bases). Per the germline V gene, CDR1 is LGHDT and CDR2 is YNNKEL (reference sequence). There are 13 residues in the CDR3. Trimming took off 2 bases at V and 7 bases at J, with 11 bases between the two ends. For the CDR3, the DNA is TGTGCCAGCAGCCAACCACAGGCCGGGACCCAGTACTTC. Encoded protein: CASSQPQAGTQYF.

A single count supports this clone. This sequence joins TRBV5-1 and TRBJ2-3, with 7 bases that match TRBD2. CDR1 is SGHRS, CDR2 YFSETQ, per germline. The V and J ends lost 0 bases and 0 bases, in that order; junction bases with no gene match: 7. CDR3 length: 17 residues. This CDR3 is CASSLVRGDGSTDTQYF. The CDR3 nucleotides read TGCGCCAGCAGCTTGGTCCGGGGGGACGGGAGCACAGATACGCAGTATTTT.

The chain couples TRBV28 to TRBJ2-1, with 7 bases matching TRBD2. Germline lookup yields CDR1 MDHEN and CDR2 SYDVKM. Trimming cost V 6 bases and J 3 bases; bases outside gene matches: 2. The CDR3 consists of 13 residues. CDR3 DNA sequence: TGTGCCAGCAGCCCGGGGGGCTACAATGAGCAGTTCTTC. Encoded protein: CASSPGGYNEQFF.

The chain combines TRBV6-1 with TRBJ1-6; tentative D call: TRBD1 (5 bases). This CDR3 comprises 15 residues. The V and J ends lost 0 bases and 7 bases respectively, with 10 bases between them. Germline V CDR1 and CDR2: MNHNS, SASEGT. CDR3 amino acids: CASSEAGTWNSPLHF. CDR3 coding DNA: TGTGCCAGCAGTGAAGCCGGGACTTGGAATTCACCCCTCCACTTT.

This clone was seen once. This chain uses TRBV28 with TRBJ2-7, with TRBD2 identical over 10 bases. The CDR3 extends over 16 amino acids. Germline V gene lookup returns CDR1 MDHEN and CDR2 SYDVKM. V lost 6 bases to trimming and J lost 2 bases; unmatched junction nucleotides: 10. CDR3 in amino acids: CASSSLGAGGTYEQYF. Written as DNA, the CDR3 is TGTGCCAGCAGCTCCTTGGGAGCGGGAGGGACCTACGAGCAGTACTTC.

This sequence joins TRBV15 and TRBJ1-1; TRBD1 agrees at 8 bases. The CDR3 sequence is 16 residues long. With 2 bases clipped from V and 6 bases from J, the junction kept 11 bases outside the gene matches. CDR1 and CDR2 (germline): LNHNV, YYDKDF (reference sequence). The CDR3 nucleotides are TGTGCCACCAGCAGAACCGACAGGGGTTTTAGGGCTGAAGCTTTCTTT. It codes for CATSRTDRGFRAEAFF.

This sequence joins TRBV10-1 and TRBJ2-3; TRBD1 matches at 7 bases. The CDR3 spans 15 residues. J was trimmed by 3 bases and V by 2 bases; bases with no gene match: 5. CDR1 is WNHNN and CDR2 is SYGVQD in the germline V gene (reference sequence). The CDR3 protein is CASSEPGTATDTQYF. CDR3 bases: TGCGCCAGCAGTGAGCCCGGGACAGCGACAGATACGCAGTATTTT.

This chain uses TRBV7-8 with TRBJ2-2, with a tentative D call TRBD2 (5 bases). Trimming took 5 bases from V and 9 from J, leaving 19 bases between them. Germline CDR1 is SGHVS and CDR2 is FQNEAQ. CDR3 length equals 15 residues. Written as DNA, the CDR3 is TGTGCCAGCAGCCATGAGGGTTTGGGTACGAGGGAGCTGTTTTTT. Its translation: CASSHEGLGTRELFF.

The table lists this clone with a few counts. The CDR3 region is CASSPPGLTYEQYF. The CDR3 bases are TGTGCCAGCTCACCCCCGGGACTTACCTACGAGCAGTACTTC. This chain joins TRBV18 and TRBJ2-7; D is possibly TRBD2 (6 bases). CDR1 is KGHSH, CDR2 LQKENI, per germline. V was clipped by 3 bases and J by 2 bases, with 11 bases between them. The CDR3 extends over 14 amino acids.

This clone showed up just once. The chain carries TRBV7-2 and TRBJ2-5, with a possible D match to TRBD1 (6 bases). Germline V gene lookup returns CDR1 SGHTA and CDR2 FQGNSA. CDR3 length: 15 amino acids. Trimming removed 5 bases from V and 1 base from J, with 14 bases in between. CDR3 in amino acids: CASSPQRTVQETQYF. The CDR3 DNA reads TGTGCCAGCAGCCCGCAAAGGACAGTCCAAGAGACCCAGTACTTC.

This clone was picked up one time. The chain links TRBV5-1 to TRBJ1-1; 10 positions agree with TRBD1. V shed 0 bases, J shed 1 base, and the junction held 3 bases outside the gene matches. The CDR3 loop spans 16 amino acids. Per germline, CDR1 SGHRS and CDR2 YFSETQ. Written as DNA, the CDR3 is TGCGCCAGCAGCTTGGAGGGGACAGGGGCGAACACTGAAGCTTTCTTT. Its protein product is CASSLEGTGANTEAFF.

This rearrangement joins TRBV10-3 to TRBJ1-1; D is uncertain. Per the germline V gene, CDR1 is ENHRY and CDR2 is SYGVKD. The V end was cut by 7 bases, the J end by 3 bases, with 12 bases between. The CDR3 consists of 13 residues. CDR3 loop: CAITVFSYTEAFF. The CDR3 nucleotides are TGTGCCATCACGGTCTTTAGTTACACTGAAGCTTTCTTT.

The rearrangement uses TRBV6-2 or TRBV6-3 and TRBJ2-1; D possibly corresponds to TRBD1 (6 bases). The germline V and J ends were trimmed by 6 bases and 6 bases, with 18 bases remaining between them. CDR1 and CDR2 from the germline V gene are MNHEY and SVGEGT. CDR3 length: 15 amino acids. CDR3 region: CASSTGTPMSNEQFF. CDR3 coding DNA: TGTGCCAGCAGCACCGGGACACCTATGAGCAATGAGCAGTTCTTC.

The chain carries TRBV5-1 and TRBJ2-3; 14 nucleotides agree with TRBD2. CDR1 and CDR2 from the germline V gene are SGHRS and YFSETQ. The CDR3 sequence is 16 residues long. V shed 3 bases, J shed 6 bases, and the junction held 6 bases outside the gene matches. The CDR3: CASSSGTSGGRDTQYF. Written as DNA, the CDR3 is TGCGCCAGCAGCTCCGGGACTAGCGGGGGAAGGGATACGCAGTATTTT.

V and J are TRBV7-8 and TRBJ2-7, with D hard to call. V was pared by 5 bases and J by 5 bases, with 7 bases between. This CDR3 comprises 11 residues. CDR1 is SGHVS, CDR2 FQNEAQ, per germline. The CDR3 loop reads CASSASDEQYF. DNA of the CDR3: TGTGCCAGCAGCGCGAGTGACGAGCAGTACTTC.

This chain joins TRBV5-1 and TRBJ2-5; D remains ambiguous. V lost 1 base to trimming and J lost 5 bases, with 12 bases between them. The CDR3 runs 14 residues. Germline CDR1 and CDR2: SGHRS and YFSETQ. The CDR3 here is CASSLWSPGETQYF. The CDR3 bases are TGCGCCAGCAGCTTGTGGAGCCCCGGGGAGACCCAGTACTTC.

This clone has a handful of counts. The chain is built from TRBV28 and TRBJ1-4; the D gene is possibly TRBD1 (6 bases). Germline V gene lookup returns CDR1 MDHEN and CDR2 SYDVKM. The CDR3 is 16 residues long. Trimming removed 4 bases from V and 0 bases from J, with 12 bases in between. CDR3 sequence reads: CASSWGGAPTNEKLFF. CDR3 nucleotide sequence: TGTGCCAGCAGTTGGGGGGGGGCACCAACTAATGAAAAACTGTTTTTT.

This chain uses TRBV15 with TRBJ2-5, with TRBD2 as a possible D gene (6 bases). The ends were cut back, 0 bases at V and 9 bases at J, with 14 bases in the middle. The germline gives CDR1 LNHNV, CDR2 YYDKDF (reference sequence). The length of the CDR3 is 14 residues. CDR3 sequence (DNA): TGTGCCACCAGCAGAGACGGAACTAGCCTTTCCCAGTACTTC. Its protein product is CATSRDGTSLSQYF.

The sample holds one count of this clone. The V and J genes are TRBV10-3 and TRBJ1-2; the match to TRBD1 covers 11 bases. The CDR3 loop spans 13 amino acids. CDR1 and CDR2 from the germline V gene are ENHRY and SYGVKD. Trimming took 6 bases from V and 7 from J; bases not matched to a gene: 4. This CDR3 is CAIRTDRGLGYTF. CDR3 nucleotides: TGTGCCATCAGGACGGACAGGGGGCTTGGCTACACCTTC.

With regard to this clone: This sample includes further DNA sequences coding for the same CDR3. This chain joins TRBV5-1 and TRBJ2-3; 15 nucleotides line up with TRBD2. Per the germline V gene, CDR1 is SGHRS and CDR2 is YFSETQ. This CDR3 is built from 16 residues. The junction had 2 bases not matched to a gene; V was cut back by 3 bases and J by 3 bases. The CDR3 DNA follows: TGCGCCAGCAGCTCTGGACTAGCGGGAGGGACAGATACGCAGTATTTT. It translates to CASSSGLAGGTDTQYF.

This sequence joins TRBV19 and TRBJ1-2, with 7 bases that match TRBD1. The CDR3 consists of 14 residues. After removal of 5 bases from V and 8 bases from J, the junction contained 11 bases not matched to a gene. Germline V gene data show CDR1 as LNHDA and CDR2 as SQIVND (reference sequence). The CDR3 coding sequence is TGTGCCAGTAGTTTCGGACAGGTGGGTCGAGGCTACACCTTC. This sequence encodes CASSFGQVGRGYTF.

This rearrangement joins TRBV6-4 to TRBJ1-1, with a weak D call TRBD1 (6 bases). The CDR3 runs to 12 residues. CDR1 is MRHNA and CDR2 is SNTAGT in the germline V gene. V was cut by 0 bases and J by 8 bases, with 7 bases left in between. The CDR3 DNA is TGTGCCAGCAGTGACTCTCAGGGGGAAGCTTTCTTT. It specifies CASSDSQGEAFF.

This sequence joins TRBV3-1 (or the pseudogene TRBV3-2) and TRBJ2-7; perhaps TRBD1 as D (6 bases). Germline values: CDR1 LGHDT, CDR2 YNNKEL (reference sequence). The V end lost 0 bases, the J end lost 3 bases, and 9 bases lay between the germline ends. The CDR3 spans 14 residues. The CDR3, as DNA: TGTGCCAGCAGCCAAGAACAGGGCATCTACGAGCAGTACTTC. This codes for CASSQEQGIYEQYF.